This T cell receptor beta chain was retrieved from a study of blood T cell repertoires in COVID-19. In the study overall: Samples taken during acute and convalescent COVID-19 were collected in the United States, Italy and Spain. Sources were T cells, B-cell-depleted T cells, or PBMCs; the material itself was cDNA or gDNA.

During active infection, Seattle patients enrolled and were then monitored through disease. CDR3 size: 16 residues. V was cut by 4 bases and J by 5 bases, with 18 bases left in between. The germline V gene encodes CDR1 LNHDA and CDR2 SQIVND (reference sequence). In the original workflow: Using reference gene primer amplification, nucleated cell counts were estimated. Profiling relied on immunoSEQ multiplex PCR, and the TCRdb table lists in-frame clones only, not all of them. V, J and clone size are taken as reported in that table, and D and trimming were inferred from the DNA itself. The table lists 200,000 to 250,000 clones, 65% to 90% of them singletons.

Sequences were obtained from peripheral blood. This chain joins TRBV19 and TRBJ1-5, with D perhaps matching TRBD1 (6 bases). The receptor was isolated from a woman aged 70 to 79 with COVID-19, enrolled during active disease. CDR3 protein: CASSNSAPQGYQPQHF. CDR3 nucleotide sequence: TGTGCCAGTAGTAACTCAGCTCCTCAGGGGTATCAGCCCCAGCATTTT.